A selection of T cell receptor beta chains follows, all from one sample in a study of blood T cell repertoires in COVID-19. Measured with immunoSEQ multiplex PCR; TCRdb has only the in-frame clones, and not every one. Here the sample spans 250,000 to 300,000 clones, roughly 93% being singletons. Material for sequencing was PBMCs or T cells enriched from blood (not recorded which). These receptors originate from a woman in her forties with acute COVID-19. Each CDR3 is given with its conserved first and last residue. The D gene is left open where the match is weak. Expanded clones are given a class, and other clones once, few, many or no size at all.

v_gene	len	abundance	j_gene	d_gene	CDR3aa	CDR3nt
TRBV5-6	13	-	TRBJ2-5	TRBD2	CASSLAGVETQYF	TGTGCCAGCAGCCTAGCGGGAGTGGAGACCCAGTACTTC
TRBV30	15	once	TRBJ2-2	TRBD1	CAWARDSTNTGELFF	TGTGCCTGGGCCCGGGACAGTACGAACACCGGGGAGCTGTTTTTT
TRBV12-3/TRBV12-4	12	-	TRBJ1-5	-	CASSPQGKPQHF	TGTGCCAGCAGTCCTCAGGGGAAGCCCCAGCATTTT
TRBV7-9	17	-	TRBJ2-7	-	CASSLGGPGGVGYEQYF	TGTGCCAGCAGCTTAGGAGGTCCCGGCGGGGTCGGCTACGAGCAGTACTTC
TRBV18	14	-	TRBJ1-2	-	CASSLPGVLYGYTF	TGTGCCAGCTCACTCCCGGGGGTCCTCTATGGCTACACCTTC
TRBV24-1	16	-	TRBJ2-7	TRBD2	CATSDRKRGDPYEQYF	TGTGCCACCAGTGATCGAAAACGGGGGGATCCCTACGAGCAGTACTTC
TRBV5-1	16	-	TRBJ2-5	TRBD2	CASSLVGRGGQETQYF	TGCGCCAGCAGCTTGGTCGGGCGGGGGGGCCAAGAGACCCAGTACTTC
TRBV5-1	13	-	TRBJ1-4	-	CASSPGPNEKLFF	TGCGCCAGCAGCCCCGGTCCCAATGAAAAACTGTTTTTT
TRBV6-5	15	-	TRBJ2-3	-	CACDPGRGFRDTQYF	TGTGCCTGCGACCCCGGCCGGGGGTTCCGAGATACGCAGTATTTT
TRBV2	15	-	TRBJ1-4	TRBD1	CASRRRTGINEKLFF	TGTGCCAGCAGGCGACGGACAGGAATAAATGAAAAACTGTTTTTT
TRBV2	15	-	TRBJ1-1	-	CASRRGAGMNTEAFF	TGTGCCAGCAGGCGGGGAGCGGGGATGAACACTGAAGCTTTCTTT
TRBV11-2	14	few	TRBJ2-1	-	CASSLTSSYNEQFF	TGTGCCAGCAGCTTGACTAGCTCCTACAATGAGCAGTTCTTC
TRBV24-1	15	-	TRBJ2-3	-	CATSDSQGRTDTQYF	TGTGCCACCAGTGATTCACAGGGTCGCACAGATACGCAGTATTTT
TRBV19	17	-	TRBJ1-4	-	CASSIVRGVSWNEKLFF	TGTGCCAGTAGTATCGTTCGGGGGGTGAGTTGGAATGAAAAACTGTTTTTT
TRBV18	13	-	TRBJ2-2	-	CASTLGGKRELFF	TGTGCCAGCACGCTAGGGGGAAAGCGGGAGCTGTTTTTT
TRBV4-3	14	-	TRBJ1-1	-	CASSQGSGRGRAFF	TGCGCCAGCAGCCAAGGGTCCGGAAGGGGCCGAGCTTTCTTT
TRBV4-1	15	-	TRBJ2-7	TRBD1	CASSLLVGQNYEQYF	TGCGCCAGCAGCCTGCTGGTGGGACAGAACTACGAGCAGTACTTC
TRBV7-2	16	-	TRBJ2-7	TRBD2	CASSPSGTSGSFEQYF	TGTGCCAGCAGCCCGTCAGGGACTAGCGGGAGCTTCGAGCAGTACTTC
TRBV6-5	11	-	TRBJ1-1	-	CAARSGTEAFF	TGTGCCGCCCGGTCGGGCACTGAAGCTTTCTTT
TRBV2	11	-	TRBJ1-1	-	CASQGEKKAFF	TGTGCCAGCCAGGGTGAAAAAAAAGCTTTCTTT
TRBV28	20	-	TRBJ2-1	TRBD2	CASSARPGTSGGPFNNEQFF	TGTGCCAGCAGTGCCCGCCCCGGGACTAGCGGGGGGCCCTTCAACAATGAGCAGTTCTTC
TRBV29-1	13	once	TRBJ1-1	TRBD1	CSVGRDRVTEAFF	TGCAGCGTTGGTCGGGACAGGGTGACTGAAGCTTTCTTT
TRBV6-5	13	-	TRBJ1-1	TRBD1	CASSFNRGAEAFF	TGTGCCAGCAGTTTCAACAGGGGGGCTGAAGCTTTCTTT
TRBV9	16	-	TRBJ1-6	-	CASSVRGDPTNSPLHF	TGTGCCAGCAGCGTACGGGGGGATCCAACTAATTCACCCCTCCACTTT
TRBV5-1	13	-	TRBJ2-7	-	CASSWAPTYEQYF	TGCGCCAGCAGCTGGGCCCCGACCTACGAGCAGTACTTC
TRBV7-2	18	-	TRBJ2-5	TRBD2	CASSSHLGLAGGKETQYF	TGTGCCAGCAGCTCCCACCTTGGCTTAGCGGGGGGAAAAGAGACCCAGTACTTC
TRBV18	16	-	TRBJ1-2	-	CASSPAGTQANYGYTF	TGTGCCAGCTCACCCGCCGGGACACAAGCTAACTATGGCTACACCTTC
TRBV7-9	13	-	TRBJ2-2	-	CASTSSSTGELFF	TGTGCCAGCACCTCTAGCAGCACCGGGGAGCTGTTTTTT
TRBV11-3	15	-	TRBJ2-5	TRBD2	CASSLLGGTGETQYF	TGTGCCAGCAGCTTATTGGGAGGGACTGGAGAGACCCAGTACTTC
TRBV6-5	13	-	TRBJ1-4	TRBD1	CASSTGQGGKLFF	TGTGCCAGCAGTACGGGACAGGGAGGAAAACTGTTTTTT
TRBV7-2	14	-	TRBJ2-5	-	CASSLERTAETQYF	TGTGCCAGCAGCTTAGAACGGACTGCGGAGACCCAGTACTTC
TRBV30	14	once	TRBJ1-3	-	CAWSWKGAGNTIYF	TGTGCCTGGAGTTGGAAGGGAGCTGGAAACACCATATATTTT
TRBV7-2	17	-	TRBJ2-1	TRBD2	CASRVNSGSGSYNEQFF	TGTGCCAGCAGGGTCAATAGCGGGAGTGGTTCCTACAATGAGCAGTTCTTC
TRBV27	17	-	TRBJ2-3	-	CASSLSPSGVPTDTQYF	TGTGCCAGCAGTTTATCGCCTTCGGGGGTGCCCACAGATACGCAGTATTTT
TRBV9	13	-	TRBJ1-2	TRBD1	CASRDRQNYGYTF	TGTGCCAGCAGGGACAGGCAGAACTATGGCTACACCTTC
TRBV11-3	12	once	TRBJ1-1	-	CASSTKNTEAFF	TGTGCCAGCAGCACAAAGAACACTGAAGCTTTCTTT
TRBV7-3	13	-	TRBJ2-5	TRBD1	CASSKGTDGTQYF	TGTGCCAGCAGCAAAGGGACAGATGGGACCCAGTACTTC
TRBV5-1	14	-	TRBJ1-2	-	CASSLVGDNYGYTF	TGCGCCAGCAGCTTGGTCGGGGATAACTATGGCTACACCTTC
TRBV10-1	19	-	TRBJ1-3	TRBD1	CASSSPPETGGGRGNTIYF	TGCGCCAGCAGCTCACCCCCCGAGACAGGGGGAGGACGCGGAAACACCATATATTTT
TRBV29-1	13	-	TRBJ2-7	TRBD2	CSVRAGASYEQYF	TGCAGCGTTAGAGCGGGGGCCTCCTACGAGCAGTACTTC
TRBV5-1	16	-	TRBJ1-1	TRBD1	CASSIGTGYMNTEAFF	TGCGCCAGCAGCATCGGGACAGGCTATATGAACACTGAAGCTTTCTTT
TRBV5-5	17	-	TRBJ1-3	-	CASSPRQPGGSGNTIYF	TGTGCCAGCAGCCCCCGACAGCCCGGAGGGTCTGGAAACACCATATATTTT
TRBV7-8	18	-	TRBJ1-3	TRBD1	CASSLALGQGASGNTIYF	TGTGCCAGCAGCTTAGCGCTCGGACAGGGGGCCTCTGGAAACACCATATATTTT
TRBV7-2	16	-	TRBJ2-4	-	CASSLAGGRGKNIQYF	TGTGCCAGCAGCTTAGCGGGGGGGCGTGGCAAAAACATTCAGTACTTC
TRBV27	13	few	TRBJ2-1	TRBD2	CASSSGGAYEQFF	TGTGCCAGCAGTAGCGGGGGGGCTTATGAGCAGTTCTTC
TRBV23-1	14	once	TRBJ2-2	-	CASSQGGYTGELFF	TGCGCCAGCAGTCAAGGCGGATACACCGGGGAGCTGTTTTTT
TRBV24-1	16	-	TRBJ2-3	-	CATSDLAGMGTDTQYF	TGTGCCACCAGTGATTTGGCAGGGATGGGCACAGATACGCAGTATTTT
TRBV7-2	18	-	TRBJ2-5	TRBD2	CASSLALTSGGYKETQYF	TGTGCCAGCAGCTTAGCCCTGACTAGCGGGGGGTACAAAGAGACCCAGTACTTC
TRBV12-3/TRBV12-4	13	-	TRBJ1-2	-	CASGLTAQYGYTF	TGTGCCAGCGGATTGACAGCGCAATATGGCTACACCTTC
TRBV11-3	12	-	TRBJ2-1	-	CASSTGSNEQFF	TGTGCCAGCAGCACCGGGTCGAATGAGCAGTTCTTC
TRBV3-1/TRBV3-2	17	-	TRBJ2-1	TRBD2	CASSGSGGSGSYNEQFF	TGTGCCAGCAGCGGGAGCGGGGGTTCTGGGTCCTACAATGAGCAGTTCTTC
TRBV5-4	15	-	TRBJ1-1	-	CASSSLRGMNTEAFF	TGTGCCAGCAGCAGCCTACGGGGTATGAACACTGAAGCTTTCTTT
TRBV12-3/TRBV12-4	11	-	TRBJ1-1	-	CASSGGFEAFF	TGTGCCAGCAGTGGAGGTTTTGAAGCTTTCTTT
TRBV5-1	13	-	TRBJ1-1	TRBD1	CASKGQGNTEAFF	TGCGCCAGCAAGGGACAGGGGAACACTGAAGCTTTCTTT
TRBV5-6	14	-	TRBJ2-7	-	CASSLGSRAYEQYF	TGTGCCAGCAGCTTGGGCTCTCGCGCCTACGAGCAGTACTTC
TRBV15	16	-	TRBJ1-1	TRBD1	CATSRGHGQGDTEAFF	TGTGCCACCAGCAGAGGCCACGGACAGGGGGACACTGAAGCTTTCTTT